Presented here are 27 T cell receptor beta chains from one specimen sequenced in a study of blood T cell repertoires in COVID-19. Profiled with immunoSEQ multiplex PCR; TCRdb holds only in-frame clones, not every one. The sample yields under 300,000 clones, around 90% seen once. The sequencing input was peripheral blood. All receptors come from a woman aged 35 to 49 who had recovered from COVID-19.

The CDR3 spells CASSSRQGDLYEQYF. The DNA of the CDR3 is TGTGCCAGCAGCTCGAGACAGGGGGACCTCTACGAGCAGTACTTC. The V call is TRBV5-4, the J call TRBJ2-7; TRBD1 aligns across 9 bases. The CDR3 totals 15 residues. J was trimmed by 3 bases and V by 3 bases; bases with no gene match: 7. Germline values: CDR1 SGHNT, CDR2 YYREEE (reference sequence).

The chain links TRBV18 to TRBJ2-7; no clear D gene. The CDR3 runs 14 residues. Trimming stripped 0 bases from V and 2 bases from J, with 8 bases between. Germline V gene lookup returns CDR1 KGHSH and CDR2 LQKENI. The CDR3 nucleotides read TGTGCCAGCTCACCACCGGCGGCCGCCTACGAGCAGTACTTC. Translating gives CASSPPAAAYEQYF.

This sequence joins TRBV3-1 (or the pseudogene TRBV3-2) and TRBJ2-7, with TRBD2 as a possible D gene (6 bases). Germline V gives CDR1 LGHDT, CDR2 YNNKEL (reference sequence). This CDR3 has 15 residues. The V end lost 4 bases, the J end lost 2 bases, and 15 bases lay between the germline ends. The CDR3 reads CASSPAWGGAYEQYV. DNA for the CDR3: TGTGCCAGCAGCCCAGCCTGGGGAGGCGCCTACGAGCAGTACGTC.

CDR3 residues: CATSDHAGTGNNQPQHF. The CDR3 DNA follows: TGTGCCACCAGTGATCACGCCGGGACAGGCAACAATCAGCCCCAGCATTTT. This chain uses TRBV24-1 with TRBJ1-5; 8 nucleotides match TRBD1. Trimming cost V 3 bases and J 3 bases; bases outside gene matches: 9. Germline CDR1 reads KGHDR; CDR2 reads SFDVKD. The CDR3 runs to 17 residues.

The chain is built from TRBV9 and TRBJ2-3; no firm D call. The CDR3 sequence is 14 residues long. Germline CDR1 is SGDLS and CDR2 is YYNGEE. The germline V and J ends were trimmed by 2 bases and 1 base, with 8 bases remaining between them. The chain's CDR3 is CASSVGSRTDTQYF. The CDR3 DNA follows: TGTGCCAGCAGCGTGGGCAGCCGCACAGATACGCAGTATTTT.

The rearrangement links TRBV2 to TRBJ2-6, with TRBD1 matching 7 bases. This CDR3 has 17 amino acids. V was clipped by 6 bases and J by 0 bases; unmatched bases: 8. The germline V gene encodes CDR1 SNHLY and CDR2 FYNNEI. The CDR3 reads CASSPQGSVSGANVLTF. The DNA of the CDR3 is TGTGCCAGCAGCCCACAGGGGTCCGTCTCTGGGGCCAACGTCCTGACTTTC.

This clone has a handful of counts. This chain joins TRBV5-1 and TRBJ1-4; D remains ambiguous. The CDR3 totals 13 residues. V was pared by 4 bases and J by 3 bases, with 7 bases between. Germline CDR1 and CDR2: SGHRS and YFSETQ. CDR3 sequence: CASSGLPNEKLFF. The CDR3 nucleotides are TGCGCCAGCAGCGGGCTTCCTAATGAAAAACTGTTTTTT.

The chain uses TRBV7-3 and TRBJ2-3; 11 bases are shared with TRBD2. The germline V gene encodes CDR1 SGHTA and CDR2 FQGTGA. V dropped 2 bases and J dropped 0; count of bases not matched to a gene: 10. There are 19 residues in the CDR3. The CDR3 sequence is CASSLGPSGRTPSTDTQYF. The CDR3 region has the DNA TGTGCCAGCAGCTTAGGCCCTAGCGGGAGGACCCCTAGCACAGATACGCAGTATTTT.

The chain uses TRBV29-1 and TRBJ1-2; D may be TRBD1 (5 bases). The CDR3 is made up of 13 amino acids. Germline lookup yields CDR1 SQVTM and CDR2 ANQGSEA. The CDR3 region has the DNA TGCACCACCCTGGACAAGGGTAACTATGGCTACACCTTC. Amino acids: CTTLDKGNYGYTF. The full variable domain, in which reference TRBV29-1 and TRBJ1-2 provide the parts outside the CDR3, is SAVISQKPSRDICQRGTSLTIQCQVDSQVTMMFWYRQQPGQSLTLIATANQGSEATYESGFVIDKFPISRPNLTFSTLTVSNMSPEDSSIYLCTTLDKGNYGYTFGSGTRLTVV.

This clone was counted a few times. This chain links TRBV2 with TRBJ2-1; a weak D match, TRBD1 (6 bases). V was trimmed by 9 bases and J by 7 bases, leaving 19 bases between them. The germline CDR1 and CDR2 sequences are SNHLY and FYNNEI. The CDR3 contains 14 residues. The CDR3 DNA reads as TGTGCCAGTAACAGGGTGGACGGGGTGAATGAGCAGTTCTTC. The encoded protein is CASNRVDGVNEQFF.

The chain couples TRBV19 to TRBJ2-1; 15 bases fit TRBD2. Unmatched junction bases numbered 1, after V lost 6 bases and J lost 7 bases. The V gene's germline CDR1 is LNHDA and CDR2 SQIVND (reference sequence). The length of the CDR3 is 14 residues. Here the CDR3 DNA reads TGTGCCAGTAGCGGGACTAGCGGGAGGAATGAGCAGTTCTTC. This sequence encodes CASSGTSGRNEQFF.

This chain uses TRBV5-4 with TRBJ2-7; 11 nucleotides agree with TRBD2. Germline values: CDR1 SGHNT, CDR2 YYREEE (reference sequence). The trim removed 4 bases at V and 6 bases at J, leaving 6 bases unmatched. The CDR3 contains 14 residues. The CDR3 here is CASSPPLAGGEQYF. DNA of the CDR3: TGTGCCAGCAGCCCCCCTCTAGCGGGAGGCGAGCAGTACTTC. The variable domain in full, with the rest retrieved from reference TRBV5-4 and TRBJ2-7, is ETGVTQSPTHLIKTRGQQVTLRCSSQSGHNTVSWYQQALGQGPQFIFQYYREEENGRGNFPPRFSGLQFPNYSSELNVNALELDDSALYLCASSPPLAGGEQYFGPGTRLTVT.

This chain joins TRBV23-1 and TRBJ2-3, with TRBD2 as a possible D gene (6 bases). TRBV23-1 is an open reading frame whose function is uncertain. The CDR3 totals 13 residues. Deletions cut 10 bases from V and 0 bases from J, with 11 bases between. The CDR3 spells CATGTSSTDTQYF. The CDR3 DNA reads as TGCGCCACTGGCACTAGCAGCACAGATACGCAGTATTTT.

This clone was found a few times. The chain employs TRBV7-9 and TRBJ1-2, with TRBD1 identical over 7 bases. The CDR3 runs to 16 residues. The V gene end was trimmed by 0 bases and the J gene end by 4 bases; junction bases not matched to a gene: 8. Germline CDR1 is SEHNR and CDR2 is FQNEAQ (reference sequence). Here the CDR3 reads CASSLASDRTRYGYTF. For the CDR3, the DNA is TGTGCCAGCAGCTTAGCGTCGGACAGGACCCGCTATGGCTACACCTTC.

The CDR3 DNA reads TGTGCCAGCAGTGAAGGACTAGGTAGGTGGGAGCAGTACTTC. Encoded protein: CASSEGLGRWEQYF. The gene calls are TRBV2 and TRBJ2-7; perhaps TRBD2 as D (6 bases). Germline V gene data show CDR1 as SNHLY and CDR2 as FYNNEI. The CDR3 has 14 residues. Trimming left V 1 base short and J 7 bases short, with 14 bases between. Full variable domain (remainder filled in from reference TRBV2 and TRBJ2-7): EPEVTQTPSHQVTQMGQEVILRCVPISNHLYFYWYRQILGQKVEFLVSFYNNEISEKSEIFDDQFSVERPDGSNFTLKIRSTKLEDSAMYFCASSEGLGRWEQYFGPGTRLTVT.

This chain links TRBV21-1 with TRBJ2-2; TRBD1, the D gene given by the table, was not confirmed from the DNA. TRBV21-1 represents a pseudogene. The CDR3 consists of 17 residues. As DNA, the CDR3 is TGTGCCAGCAGCACCCCCCGGGACAGGGTGCAGCCCGGGGAGCTGTTTTTT. Its translation: CASSTPRDRVQPGELFF.

This clone has only a few counts. The J gene is TRBJ2-7, the V gene TRBV5-4; a possible D gene is TRBD2 (6 bases). The V gene's germline CDR1 is SGHNT and CDR2 YYREEE (reference sequence). The length of the CDR3 is 15 residues. V lost 4 bases, J lost 0 bases, and 14 bases lay in between. CDR3 coding DNA: TGTGCCAGCAGCCCGACCGGGAGCCCCTCCTACGAGCAGTACTTC. As protein: CASSPTGSPSYEQYF.

This rearrangement joins TRBV4-3 to TRBJ2-5, with 8 bases lining up with TRBD2. This CDR3 is built from 14 residues. The V gene end was trimmed by 5 bases and the J gene end by 2 bases; junction bases not matched to a gene: 4. Germline loops: CDR1 LGHNA, CDR2 YSLEER. DNA for the CDR3: TGCGCCAGCAGCTACACTAGCGGACAAGAGACCCAGTACTTC. It translates to CASSYTSGQETQYF.

This sequence joins TRBV20-1 and TRBJ2-5; D is possibly TRBD2 (6 bases). Trimming removed 3 bases at V and 4 bases at J, with 12 bases between. The CDR3 sequence is 13 residues long. CDR1 DFQATT and CDR2 SNEGSKA come from the germline V gene (reference sequence). DNA for the CDR3: TGCAGTGCTAGTTTGGTGGGAGGAGAGACCCAGTACTTC. Amino acids: CSASLVGGETQYF.

The V and J genes are TRBV11-3 and TRBJ2-3, with 15 bases lining up with TRBD2. CDR3 length: 18 residues. V was clipped by 5 bases and J by 1 base; unmatched bases: 7. Germline V gene lookup returns CDR1 SGHNT and CDR2 YENEEA. CDR3: CASSLGLAGGPGTDTQYF. In DNA form, the CDR3 reads TGTGCCAGCAGCCTAGGACTAGCGGGAGGGCCGGGCACAGATACGCAGTATTTT.

CDR3 protein: CASSTVRGRADTQYF. The CDR3 nucleotides read TGTGCCAGCAGCACGGTTAGGGGGCGGGCAGATACGCAGTATTTT. The V call is TRBV11-2, the J call TRBJ2-3; TRBD1 agrees at 7 bases. The CDR3 has 15 residues. Germline V gene lookup returns CDR1 SGHAT and CDR2 FQNNGV. V was clipped by 5 bases and J by 4 bases; unmatched bases: 9.

This sequence joins TRBV25-1 and TRBJ1-3, with TRBD1 as a possible D gene (5 bases). Germline V lookup: CDR1 MGHDK, CDR2 SYGVNS. The CDR3 runs 15 residues. Deletions cut 1 base from V and 3 bases from J, with 10 bases between. CDR3 coding DNA: TGTGCCAGCAGTGAATCCGCAGGGTTTGGAAACACCATATATTTT. Its translation: CASSESAGFGNTIYF. The full variable domain, in which reference TRBV25-1 and TRBJ1-3 provide the parts outside the CDR3, is EADIYQTPRYLVIGTGKKITLECSQTMGHDKMYWYQQDPGMELHLIHYSYGVNSTEKGDLSSESTVSRIRTEHFPLTLESARPSHTSQYLCASSESAGFGNTIYFGEGSWLTVV.

This clone was seen just once. V usage is TRBV10-3 and J usage is TRBJ2-2; D remains unclear. The CDR3 has 14 amino acids. Germline lookup yields CDR1 ENHRY and CDR2 SYGVKD. The V end was cut by 4 bases, the J end by 0 bases, with 6 bases between. This chain's CDR3 is CAISVAANTGELFF. The CDR3 coding sequence is TGTGCCATCAGTGTGGCGGCGAACACCGGGGAGCTGTTTTTT.

This chain links TRBV5-8 with TRBJ1-5, with D hard to call. With 0 bases removed from V and 0 bases from J, the gap between germline ends came to 7 bases. The CDR3 loop spans 15 amino acids. From germline, CDR1 is SGHTS and CDR2 YDEGEE. In nucleotides, the CDR3 is TGTGCCAGCAGCTTGGGCAGTTATAGCAATCAGCCCCAGCATTTT. The encoded protein is CASSLGSYSNQPQHF.

The chain recombines TRBV27 with TRBJ1-6, with TRBD1 identical over 8 bases. CDR1 and CDR2 from the germline V gene are MNHEY and SMNVEV (reference sequence). The CDR3 has 20 amino acids. V was clipped by 6 bases and J by 5 bases; unmatched bases: 21. CDR3 nucleotides: TGTGCCAGCAGCCACCAGGGGGGACAGGTCGTCCTGGGGCATAATTCACCCCTCCACTTT. Its protein is CASSHQGGQVVLGHNSPLHF.

The chain joins TRBV4-3 to TRBJ2-6; possibly TRBD1 for D (5 bases). The germline V and J ends were trimmed by 8 bases and 2 bases, with 7 bases remaining between them. Germline V CDR1 and CDR2: LGHNA, YSLEER. This CDR3 is 13 amino acids long. CDR3 region: CASGATGANVLTF. CDR3 nucleotide sequence: TGCGCCAGCGGGGCGACTGGGGCCAACGTCCTGACTTTC.

CDR3 in DNA: TGCAGCGTTGAAGAAGGCGGATATGGTGAAGCTTTCTTT. This translates into CSVEEGGYGEAFF. The rearrangement uses TRBV29-1 and TRBJ1-1; no clear D gene. The CDR3 loop spans 13 amino acids. From germline, CDR1 is SQVTM and CDR2 ANQGSEA. Trimming cost V 0 bases and J 7 bases, with 12 bases left between them. The full variable domain, completed using reference TRBV29-1 and TRBJ1-1, is SAVISQKPSRDICQRGTSLTIQCQVDSQVTMMFWYRQQPGQSLTLIATANQGSEATYESGFVIDKFPISRPNLTFSTLTVSNMSPEDSSIYLCSVEEGGYGEAFFGQGTRLTVV.